This T cell receptor (beta chain) comes out of a study of shared clonotypes between healthy human individuals. The CDR3 is 13 residues long. V shed 7 bases and J 4 bases; nucleotides not matched to a gene: 6. The germline gives CDR1 MNHNS, CDR2 SASEGT. Measured with immunoSEQ multiplex PCR; TCRdb has only the in-frame clones, and not every one. The sample yields over 700,000 clones, around 77% seen once. The chain employs TRBV6-1 and TRBJ2-7; 8 nucleotides align to TRBD1. Sequencing used memory CD4+ T cells sorted from blood. Regarding subset: CD45RA-negative fraction. The clonotype comes from a woman younger than 45 in good health. CDR3 DNA sequence: TGTGCCAGCACCGTGGACAGGGTTTACGAGCAGTACTTC. Protein: CASTVDRVYEQYF.